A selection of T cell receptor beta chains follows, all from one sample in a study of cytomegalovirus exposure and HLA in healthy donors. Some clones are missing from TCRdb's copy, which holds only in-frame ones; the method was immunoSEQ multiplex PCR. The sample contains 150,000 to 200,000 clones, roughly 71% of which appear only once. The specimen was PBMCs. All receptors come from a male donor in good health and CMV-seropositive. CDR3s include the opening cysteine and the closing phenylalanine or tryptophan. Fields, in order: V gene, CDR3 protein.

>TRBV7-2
CASSLGQRGAYEQYF
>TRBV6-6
CASSDLEGTDAQYF
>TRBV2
CASSVPPGGTDTQYF
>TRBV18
CASSLQQNTEAFF
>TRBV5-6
CASSLSLEQYF
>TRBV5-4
CASSPPFRGAGVADTQYF
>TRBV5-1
CASSLELAGYNEQFF
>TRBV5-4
CASRTGGKDEQYF
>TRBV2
CAERSSYNSPLHF
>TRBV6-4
CASISLRVSHYEQYF
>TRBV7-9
CASSLGASGYTF
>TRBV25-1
CASSGWTGGTEAFF
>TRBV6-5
CASSYSSGGASAFF
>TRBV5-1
CASSLGTYNYGYTF
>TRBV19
CASSLGVLDTGELFF
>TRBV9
CASSVGRVNYGYTF
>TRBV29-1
CSGIRGYTEAFF
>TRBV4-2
CASSQKQARQDEAFF
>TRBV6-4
CASSDATSGADEQFF
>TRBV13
CASSQVGRYNEQFF
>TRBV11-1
CASSSGTGSYNEQFF